This T cell receptor beta chain comes out of a study of blood T cell repertoires in COVID-19. Germline loops: CDR1 SGHDT, CDR2 YYEEEE. The junction had 4 bases not matched to a gene; V was cut back by 3 bases and J by 7 bases. The CDR3 loop spans 12 amino acids. Sequencing was performed with immunoSEQ multiplex PCR; in TCRdb, only in-frame clones are kept and a portion is missing. The repertoire includes 200,000 to 250,000 clones, about 81% of them detected once, and roughly 8.7% sits in the top ten. This sequence was found in a man in his forties who had recovered from COVID-19. The sequencing input was PBMCs or T cells enriched from blood (not recorded which). V gene TRBV5-6 combines with J gene TRBJ2-7, with 7 bases aligning to TRBD1. The CDR3 sequence: CASSYGTVEQYF. The CDR3, as DNA: TGTGCCAGCAGCTATGGGACAGTTGAGCAGTACTTC. Full variable domain (remainder filled in from reference TRBV5-6 and TRBJ2-7): DAGVTQSPTHLIKTRGQQVTLRCSPKSGHDTVSWYQQALGQGPQFIFQYYEEEERQRGNFPDRFSGHQFPNYSSELNVNALLLGDSALYLCASSYGTVEQYFGPGTRLTVT.